The text below deals with one TCR beta chain. The CDR3 covers 16 residues. V lost 4 bases, J lost 2 bases, and 18 bases lay in between. Germline V gene sequence: CDR1 SGHDT, CDR2 YYEEEE. The source of the sample is a study of control samples from healthy donors and cancer patients. TCRdb's table, derived via immunoSEQ multiplex PCR, lists solely in-frame clones and lacks some. The repertoire consists of about 73,000 clones, with around 92% occurring once and the leading ten covering around a fifth. The sequence was obtained from a man between 60 and 75 years old with lung cancer. Input material: PBMCs. The chain recombines TRBV5-6 with TRBJ1-2; D call uncertain. In nucleotides, the CDR3 is TGTGCCAGCAGCCCTGGTGCCGTTTCTTTGAACTATGGCTACACCTTC. As protein: CASSPGAVSLNYGYTF.